This T cell receptor (beta chain) was obtained from a study of T cell responses to AZD1222 COVID-19 vaccine. Study outcomes and limitations: The donors showed a predominance of white British ancestry and of females, with possible underestimation of clonal diversity. Per reports, nearly half of all spike-specific TCRs target regions that are unmutated in variants.

CDR3 length: 22 residues. With 4 bases removed from V and 6 bases from J, the gap between germline ends came to 39 bases. Germline V gene data show CDR1 as KGHDR and CDR2 as SFDVKD. Points on this clone: Antigen: not known.

Data came from immunoSEQ multiplex PCR; TCRdb stores just in-frame clones and leaves some out. The repertoire holds about 190,000 clones, with roughly 92% as singletons. J is TRBJ2-7 and V is TRBV24-1; D might be TRBD1 or TRBD2, each matching 6 bases. The receptor was isolated from an adult in good health. The source material was peripheral blood, sampled on day 0 of AZD1222 vaccination. The CDR3 region is CATSDGARTADGGRGWAGEQYF. The CDR3 region has the DNA TGTGCCACCAGTGACGGTGCGCGGACAGCCGACGGGGGTCGCGGCTGGGCGGGCGAGCAGTACTTC.